The clone carrying this T cell receptor beta chain was picked up one time. What it binds is unknown. Measured with immunoSEQ multiplex PCR; TCRdb has only the in-frame clones, and not every one. The table lists around 60,000 clones, 71% of them singletons. The data derive from a study of T cell clones after liver transplantation. Study as a whole: Patients counted as tolerant after at least one year off all immunosuppression, enzymes not exceeding twice normal.

The V gene's germline CDR1 is SGHTA and CDR2 FQGTGA. Trimming removed 3 bases at V and 4 bases at J, with 9 bases between. This CDR3 is built from 14 residues. The study, taken as a whole, reports: Low donor cell numbers restricted donor-reactive repertoire measurement in a couple of subjects.

This clonotype was obtained from a human donor who received a liver transplant. The V and J genes are TRBV7-3 and TRBJ2-2; the D is unclear. Material: CD4+ T cells from blood, obtained before liver transplant. CDR3 nucleotides: TGTGCCAGCAGCTTCAATCCGGGCACCGGGGAGCTGTTTTTT. This sequence encodes CASSFNPGTGELFF.